Below are 18 T cell receptor beta chains sequenced from a single sample in a study of shared clonotypes between healthy human individuals (dated by TCRdb to about 2020). For the CD8 naive samples, CD45RO-negative cells were positively selected for CCR7, yielding a CD45RA+CCR7+ population from which TemRA cells were excluded. To prepare the library, the immunoSEQ multiplex PCR assay was applied. This immuneACCESS table, as held by TCRdb, lists in-frame sequences with V and J called but not all clones. Of the missing ones, under half trace to an unresolved V gene in checked studies; the others have no known cause. The sample yields 800,000 or so clones; around 96% were counted once. The ten top clones hold under 0.25% of the sample. Specimen: naive CD8+ T cells sorted from blood. The cell subset or site tag for this specimen amounts to: CD45RA+CCR7+. The receptors here all came from a man in his thirties or forties in good health.

The CDR3 DNA follows: TGTGCCAGCCGGGACGCCGCCGCGGAGACCCAGTACTTC. Protein product: CASRDAAAETQYF. V and J are TRBV28 and TRBJ2-5, with D tentatively TRBD1 or TRBD2 (5 bases each). The CDR3 covers 13 residues. The germline gives CDR1 MDHEN, CDR2 SYDVKM. Trimming removed 8 bases from V and 5 bases from J, with 15 bases in between.

The J gene is TRBJ2-7, the V gene TRBV6-6; 9 nucleotides agree with TRBD2. Germline CDR1 MNHNY, CDR2 SVGAGI (reference sequence). This CDR3 spans 15 amino acids. Trimming took 2 bases from V and 5 from J; bases not matched to a gene: 7. The CDR3 loop is CASSYGAGGTHEQYF. CDR3 nucleotide sequence: TGTGCCAGCAGTTACGGGGCGGGAGGGACCCACGAGCAGTACTTC.

This chain uses TRBV6-1 with TRBJ2-7; D is undetermined. In germline, CDR1 is MNHNS, CDR2 SASEGT. This CDR3 is built from 14 residues. V was clipped by 3 bases and J by 3 bases, with 12 bases between them. This CDR3 reads CASSDWHRDYEQYF. As DNA, the CDR3 is TGTGCCAGCAGTGATTGGCACCGAGACTACGAGCAGTACTTC.

The chain is built from TRBV4-1 and TRBJ2-1, with unresolved D. The V end was cut by 2 bases, the J end by 8 bases, with 7 bases between. The CDR3 sequence is 12 residues long. Per the germline V gene, CDR1 is MGHRA and CDR2 is YSYEKL. For the CDR3, the DNA is TGCGCCAGCAGCCAACGCGCCCATGAGCAGTTCTTC. Its translation: CASSQRAHEQFF.

The V gene is TRBV19, the J gene TRBJ2-1, with 12 bases identical to TRBD2. The CDR3 is made up of 17 amino acids. In germline, CDR1 is LNHDA, CDR2 SQIVND (reference sequence). The J segment lost 4 bases and the V segment lost 5 bases, leaving 9 bases of the junction unmatched. The CDR3 sequence is CASSPSGRADLYNEQFF. In DNA, the CDR3 is TGTGCCAGTAGTCCTAGCGGGAGGGCGGATCTGTACAATGAGCAGTTCTTC.

Regarding this clone: This same CDR3 is encoded by further DNA sequences in the sample. This chain uses TRBV5-4 with TRBJ2-7, with unresolved D. This CDR3 is built from 12 residues. Germline CDR1 and CDR2: SGHNT and YYREEE (reference sequence). Trimming stripped 0 bases from V and 6 bases from J, with 7 bases between. The CDR3 reads CASSLGGGEQYF. In nucleotides, the CDR3 is TGTGCCAGCAGCTTGGGCGGCGGCGAGCAGTACTTC.

The V and J genes are TRBV27 and TRBJ2-1, with TRBD2 matching 7 bases. After removal of 6 bases from V and 3 bases from J, the junction contained 14 bases not matched to a gene. From germline, CDR1 is MNHEY and CDR2 SMNVEV (reference sequence). There are 17 residues in the CDR3. CDR3 sequence reads: CASSLLAGLADYNEQFF. CDR3 coding DNA: TGTGCCAGCAGCCTACTCGCCGGGCTAGCGGACTACAATGAGCAGTTCTTC.

The table lists this clone with a few counts. The CDR3 spells CASSHGLTITGELFF. The CDR3 DNA is TGCGCCAGCAGCCATGGATTGACGATAACCGGGGAGCTGTTTTTT. This chain uses TRBV4-1 with TRBJ2-2; D call uncertain. CDR3 length: 15 amino acids. V shed 3 bases and J shed 5 bases, with 13 bases lying between them. The V gene's germline CDR1 is MGHRA and CDR2 YSYEKL.

The J gene is TRBJ2-7, the V gene TRBV27, with D possibly being TRBD2 (5 bases). V lost 6 bases, J lost 1 base, and 13 bases lay in between. Germline loops: CDR1 MNHEY, CDR2 SMNVEV (reference sequence). The CDR3 length is 14 residues. The CDR3 reads CASSSGMRSYEQYF. The CDR3 nucleotides read TGTGCCAGCAGCTCCGGGATGAGGTCCTACGAGCAGTACTTC.

This chain connects TRBV7-9 to TRBJ2-5, with unresolved D. Trimming stripped 1 base from V and 5 bases from J, with 8 bases between. Germline lookup yields CDR1 SEHNR and CDR2 FQNEAQ (reference sequence). The CDR3 consists of 13 residues. CDR3 nucleotide sequence: TGTGCCAGCAGCTTAGTTACTGGGGAGACCCAGTACTTC. Translation gives CASSLVTGETQYF.

To note about this clone: Additional DNA sequences in this sample encode the identical CDR3. The V and J genes are TRBV4-1 and TRBJ2-7; D gene ambiguous. The CDR3 extends over 13 amino acids. Germline CDR1 is MGHRA and CDR2 is YSYEKL. Trimming took 0 bases from V and 3 from J, leaving 6 bases between them. The CDR3 loop is CASSQDRDYEQYF. The CDR3 DNA is TGCGCCAGCAGCCAAGATAGGGACTACGAGCAGTACTTC.

This chain joins TRBV4-3 and TRBJ2-7; the match to TRBD2 covers 8 bases. V shed 2 bases, J shed 4 bases, and the junction held 7 bases outside the gene matches. Germline-derived CDR1 and CDR2 are LGHNA and YSLEER. The CDR3 contains 15 residues. The CDR3 DNA is TGCGCCAGCAGCCAAACGGTAGCGGGATCTTACGAGCAGTACTTC. As protein: CASSQTVAGSYEQYF.

The rearrangement joins TRBV2 to TRBJ2-7; D may be TRBD2 (5 bases). The CDR3 is 13 residues long. Trimming took off 10 bases at V and 6 bases at J, with 19 bases between the two ends. Per germline, CDR1 SNHLY and CDR2 FYNNEI. The CDR3 sequence: CATLNTPSFEQYF. The CDR3 nucleotides read TGTGCCACCCTAAATACCCCTAGCTTCGAGCAGTACTTC.

This chain links TRBV7-9 with TRBJ2-5; D might be TRBD1 (5 bases). Trimming removed 1 base from V and 4 bases from J, with 19 bases in between. The V gene's germline CDR1 is SEHNR and CDR2 FQNEAQ (reference sequence). CDR3 length: 17 amino acids. CDR3 DNA: TGTGCCAGCAGCTTAGTAGGGGTCTTACTCAAATCAGAGACCCAGTACTTC. Its protein is CASSLVGVLLKSETQYF.

This chain links TRBV5-6 with TRBJ1-5, with a tentative D call TRBD1 (5 bases). The CDR3 spans 16 residues. In germline, CDR1 is SGHDT, CDR2 YYEEEE. V lost 0 bases, J lost 2 bases, and 12 bases lay in between. The CDR3 DNA reads as TGTGCCAGCAGCTTGGGCGGGGGAGGCGGCAATCAGCCCCAGCATTTT. This translates into CASSLGGGGGNQPQHF.

The chain has TRBV10-3 and TRBJ1-1; 7 bases align to TRBD1. V trimming: 6 bases; J trimming: 0 bases; junction bases outside the gene matches: 10. CDR3 length: 16 amino acids. Per the germline V gene, CDR1 is ENHRY and CDR2 is SYGVKD. Here the CDR3 reads CAISRDSIKMNTEAFF. CDR3 nucleotide sequence: TGTGCCATCAGCCGGGACAGCATAAAAATGAACACTGAAGCTTTCTTT.

To note about this clone: At the DNA level, this CDR3 is encoded by other sequences in the same sample as well. The chain employs TRBV27 and TRBJ1-2; 8 bases are a match to TRBD1. The CDR3 is 12 residues long. Trimming removed 3 bases from V and 8 bases from J; junction bases left unmatched: 2. Germline V CDR1 and CDR2: MNHEY, SMNVEV (reference sequence). The CDR3 coding sequence is TGTGCCAGCAGTTTGACAGGGGACGGCTACACCTTC. It encodes CASSLTGDGYTF.

The genes are TRBV14 and TRBJ2-7, with D tentatively TRBD2 (6 bases). The CDR3 length is 15 residues. Germline loops: CDR1 SGHDN, CDR2 FVKESK. The V end lost 1 base, the J end lost 5 bases, and 15 bases lay between the germline ends. CDR3 coding DNA: TGTGCCAGCAGCCAAGGGAGGGGATTCTTCCACGAGCAGTACTTC. This sequence encodes CASSQGRGFFHEQYF.